This T cell receptor beta chain comes out of a study of CD8 T cells in Susac syndrome. Study-wide background: At the time of blood draw, patients with Susac syndrome were therapy-naive, receiving corticosteroids, or receiving intravenous immunoglobulin alone.

Reverse transcription of 0.5 to 1 ug RNA was performed with random hexamers. One entry per CDR3 protein results from TCRdb running MiXCR on the immunoSEQ multiplex PCR reads. The table lists under 200,000 distinct CDR3 sequences, roughly 95% of them singletons. This CDR3 comprises 18 residues. The V gene end was trimmed by 4 bases and the J gene end by 1 base; junction bases not matched to a gene: 13. Germline loops: CDR1 SGHTA, CDR2 FQGNSA. This sequence was found in a human donor with Susac syndrome. The chain has TRBV7-2 and TRBJ2-1; TRBD1 aligns across 7 bases. The sample taken for sequencing was CD4+ T cells from PBMCs. CDR3 sequence reads: CASSSPGQAISSYNEQFF. The CDR3, as DNA: TGTGCCAGCAGCTCCCCCGGACAGGCAATAAGTTCCTACAATGAGCAGTTCTTC.